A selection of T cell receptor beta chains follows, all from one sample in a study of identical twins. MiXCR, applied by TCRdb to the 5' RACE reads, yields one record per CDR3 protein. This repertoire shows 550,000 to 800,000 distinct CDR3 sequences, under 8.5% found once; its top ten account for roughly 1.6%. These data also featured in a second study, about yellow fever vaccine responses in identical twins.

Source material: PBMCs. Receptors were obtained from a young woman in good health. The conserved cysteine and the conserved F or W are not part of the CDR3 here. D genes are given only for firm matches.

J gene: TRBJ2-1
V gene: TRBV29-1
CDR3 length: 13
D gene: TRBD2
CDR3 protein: SVEGTSGSYNEQF

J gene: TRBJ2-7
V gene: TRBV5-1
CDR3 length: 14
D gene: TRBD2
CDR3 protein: ASSSRGASGTYEQY

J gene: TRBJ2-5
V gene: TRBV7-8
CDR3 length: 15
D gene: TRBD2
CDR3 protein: ASSLASGRQYQETQY

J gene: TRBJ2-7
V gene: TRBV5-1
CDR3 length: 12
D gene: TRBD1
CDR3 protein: ASSMGQGSYEQY

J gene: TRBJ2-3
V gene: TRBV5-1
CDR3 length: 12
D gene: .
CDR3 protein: ASSLEAVTDTQY

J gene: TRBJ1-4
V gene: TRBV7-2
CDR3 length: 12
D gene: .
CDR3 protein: ASSLEMANEKLF

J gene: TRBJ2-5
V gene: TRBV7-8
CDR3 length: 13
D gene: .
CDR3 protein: ASSRGRADQETQY

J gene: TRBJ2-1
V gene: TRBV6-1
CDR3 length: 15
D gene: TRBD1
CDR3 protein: ASSQDRGLGSYNEQF

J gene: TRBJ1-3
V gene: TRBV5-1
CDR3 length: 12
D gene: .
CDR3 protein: ASSLVGAGNTIY

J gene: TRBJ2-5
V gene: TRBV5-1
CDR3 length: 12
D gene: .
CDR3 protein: ASSGRGRGETQY

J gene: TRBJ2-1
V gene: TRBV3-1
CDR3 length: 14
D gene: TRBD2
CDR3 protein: ASSPQWTSGYNEQF

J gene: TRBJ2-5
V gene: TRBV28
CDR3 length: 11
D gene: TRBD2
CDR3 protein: ASSLGTSGPPY

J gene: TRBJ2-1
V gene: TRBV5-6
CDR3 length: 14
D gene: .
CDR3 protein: ASSLWVISSYNEQF

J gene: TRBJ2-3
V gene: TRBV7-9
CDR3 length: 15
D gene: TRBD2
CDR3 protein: ASSTPAGVGGADTQY

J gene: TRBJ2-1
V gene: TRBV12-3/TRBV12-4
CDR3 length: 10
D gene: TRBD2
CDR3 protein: ASGGDAGAYL

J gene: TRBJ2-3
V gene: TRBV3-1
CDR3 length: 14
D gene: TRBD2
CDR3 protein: ASSQGLAVGRDTQY

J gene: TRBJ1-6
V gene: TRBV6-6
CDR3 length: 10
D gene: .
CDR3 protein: ASRLSGSPLH

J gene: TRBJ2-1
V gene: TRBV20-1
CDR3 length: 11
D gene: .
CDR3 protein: RAEQGGSNEQF

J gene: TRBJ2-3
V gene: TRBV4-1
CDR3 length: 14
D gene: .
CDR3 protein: ASSHRSRGGTDTQY

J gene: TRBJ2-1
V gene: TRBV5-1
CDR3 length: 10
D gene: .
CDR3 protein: ASSLVGHEQF

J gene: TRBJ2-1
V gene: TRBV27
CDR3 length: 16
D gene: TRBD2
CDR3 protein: ASSNGLAGGPSYNEQF

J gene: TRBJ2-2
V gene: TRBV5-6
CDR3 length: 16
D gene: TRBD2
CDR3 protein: ASSPPGLAGGNTGELF

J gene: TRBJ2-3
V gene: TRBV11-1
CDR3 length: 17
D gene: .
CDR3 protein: ASSSRRAGAVSSTDTQY

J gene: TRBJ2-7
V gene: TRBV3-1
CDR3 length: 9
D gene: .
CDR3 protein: ASGRAYEQY

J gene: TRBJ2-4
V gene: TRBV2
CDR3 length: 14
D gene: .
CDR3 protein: ASNPVGSSLKNIQY

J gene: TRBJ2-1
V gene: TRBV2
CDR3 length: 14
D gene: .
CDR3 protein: ASSETLVHSYNEQF

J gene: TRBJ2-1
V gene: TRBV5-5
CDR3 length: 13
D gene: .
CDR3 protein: ASRPGQMRNDEQF

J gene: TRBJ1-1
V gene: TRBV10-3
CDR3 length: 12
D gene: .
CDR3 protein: AISESPRGTEAF

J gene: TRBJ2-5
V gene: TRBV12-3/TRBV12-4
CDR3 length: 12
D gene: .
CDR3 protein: ASRRSGPQETQY